This T cell receptor (beta chain) is from a study of blood T cells in healthy people across ages (dated by TCRdb to the mid-2010s). Background for the entire study: In model experiments, roughly one uniquely barcoded TCR beta cDNA molecule per two T cells was captured by template switching. Using deep sequencing normalized with unique cDNA molecular identifiers, the study measured how TCR beta repertoire diversity changes with age. The donors were split into four age groups: young (average about 16 years), middle-aged (39), aged (over 55) and long-lived (more than 80). To avoid experimental bias, donors of different ages were distributed randomly across sequencing lanes. For two donors (one aged 18 to 29 and one aged 80 or older), the study analyzed two additional independent replicas of 1 million unique cDNA reads from the same blood draw. The paper as a whole reports these results and caveats: Compared with the aged group, more naive CD4+ T cells, fewer expanded clones and increased TCR diversity were shown by the long-lived group, suggesting age selection. As age increased, observed TCR beta diversity per million T cells dropped in a roughly linear way, and a significant reduction was already evident by age about 36. Because profiling used bulk unsorted PBMCs, naive and antigen-experienced compartments could not be compared conclusively. Estimates of total diversity from one million sequenced T cells were regarded as lower bounds and underestimates. Because donor CMV infection status was unknown, age-related changes in expanded clonotypes were potentially confounded. The percentage of naive T cells measured by flow cytometry correlated strongly with observed TCR beta diversity.

Receptor amplification or capture employed 5' RACE. The sequencing machine was an Illumina HiSeq 2500. A second PCR of about 7 to 12 cycles was run with a J-beta primer mix and a sample-barcoded 5' primer. A template-switch 5' adaptor carrying 12 random nucleotides introduced a unique molecular identifier onto each TCR beta cDNA molecule. At least 3 million CDR3-containing paired-end reads were obtained from each sample. All of the RNA was converted into first-strand cDNA using the Mint cDNA synthesis kit, with a TRBC-specific oligonucleotide serving as the primer. All cDNA was treated with uracil-DNA glycosylase and then went through a first 18-cycle PCR with the universal primers M1SS and BC2_uni_R. In the authors' own workflow: For normalization, 1 million high-quality reads, each with a distinct molecular identifier, were randomly selected from each sample. Reads sharing molecular identifiers were discarded rather than binned into consensus sequences. MiTCR, run with a Q25 quality threshold and the strictest error-elimination algorithm, handled CDR3 identification, clonotype clustering and error correction. Lower-bound total TCR beta diversity was estimated with a nonparametric unseen species model using Euler transformation. TCRdb redid the processing of the public reads, applying fastp at Q25 and MiXCR, and retained in-frame beta chains. Each CDR3 protein gets just one entry, which takes the most common genes and DNA from the rows behind it. TCRdb's processing, not the study's, gives the V and J calls here. Within this sample are around 1,000,000 distinct CDR3 sequences, with more than 30% of them counted one time only. The ten top clones hold 10% to 15% of the sample.

This clonotype was seen only a few times. No cognate antigen has been identified for it. Per-nucleotide qualities are absent, and no much larger clonotype sits a single base away. The approximately 39 donors, aged about 6 to 95 years, were systemically healthy Caucasian individuals from Russia. Ten milliliters of peripheral blood were drawn from each donor into EDTA-treated Vacutainer tubes. Ficoll-Paque density-gradient centrifugation was used to isolate PBMCs, with at least 6.5 million per sample. Total RNA was extracted from PBMCs with Trizol reagent, with at least 6 micrograms obtained per sample. The percentages of naive CD45RAhigh/CD27high T cells were determined by flow cytometry on a PBMC aliquot from every donor. The CDR3 contains 14 residues, cysteine and phenylalanine counted. Only the CDR3 region is kept as DNA, spanning 42 bases read in frame from base 1. V sheds 7 bases and J sheds 1 base, leaving 14 bases between their ends. In the germline V gene, CDR1 corresponds to MNHEY and CDR2 to SVGEGT.

The sample was blood. This TCR derives from a man between 18 and 29 years old in good health. Recombination joined TRBV6-2 or TRBV6-3 with TRBJ2-7; D gene: possibly TRBD1, on 6 matching bases. The DNA is TGTGCCAGCATGTGGAGGACAGAGTCCTACGAGCAGTACTTC. This encodes CASMWRTESYEQYF.